The 32 T cell receptor beta chains reported below all come from one sample, sequenced in a study of blood T cell repertoires in COVID-19. Generated by immunoSEQ multiplex PCR, the TCRdb table keeps only in-frame clones and is missing some. The sample yields tens of thousands of clones, about four fifths seen once. The sequencing sample was made of peripheral blood. Receptors were obtained from a middle-aged man with COVID-19, enrolled during active disease.

This rearrangement joins TRBV5-4 to TRBJ1-1; the D gene is possibly TRBD1 (6 bases). The V end was cut by 4 bases, the J end by 3 bases, with 13 bases between. Per germline, CDR1 SGHNT and CDR2 YYREEE (reference sequence). The CDR3 is 14 residues long. CDR3 protein: CASSPGGRDTEAFF. CDR3 DNA: TGTGCCAGCAGCCCGGGGGGGCGGGACACTGAAGCTTTCTTT.

This chain links TRBV5-1 with TRBJ1-1; 9 positions agree with TRBD1. The germline gives CDR1 SGHRS, CDR2 YFSETQ. This CDR3 is built from 13 residues. With 2 bases clipped from V and 6 bases from J, the junction kept 2 bases outside the gene matches. CDR3 in amino acids: CASSFRQGAEAFF. The CDR3 nucleotides are TGCGCCAGCAGCTTCCGACAGGGGGCTGAAGCTTTCTTT. Supplemented by reference TRBV5-1 and TRBJ1-1, the full variable domain reads KAGVTQTPRYLIKTRGQQVTLSCSPISGHRSVSWYQQTPGQGLQFLFEYFSETQRNKGNFPGRFSGRQFSNSRSEMNVSTLELGDSALYLCASSFRQGAEAFFGQGTRLTVV.

The V gene is TRBV5-5, the J gene TRBJ2-7; D is unclear. Germline lookup yields CDR1 SGHKS and CDR2 YYEKEE (reference sequence). There are 12 residues in the CDR3. V was cut by 2 bases and J by 5 bases, with 8 bases left in between. The CDR3 reads CASSFRVDEQYF. The CDR3 DNA follows: TGTGCCAGCAGCTTTCGAGTTGACGAGCAGTACTTC.

This chain links TRBV5-1 with TRBJ2-6, with D uncertain. This CDR3 is 19 amino acids long. Trimming left V 0 bases short and J 0 bases short, with 16 bases between. Germline V CDR1 and CDR2: SGHRS, YFSETQ. The CDR3 DNA sequence: TGCGCCAGCAGCTTGGTTGGCCAGTGGCCCCCCTCTGGGGCCAACGTCCTGACTTTC. This codes for CASSLVGQWPPSGANVLTF.

This chain links TRBV11-2 with TRBJ2-7; the D gene is possibly TRBD2 (5 bases). Looked up from germline, CDR1 is SGHAT and CDR2 is FQNNGV. There are 15 residues in the CDR3. Trimming cost V 5 bases and J 5 bases, with 19 bases left between them. The CDR3: CASSPNAGFGNEQYF. The CDR3 bases are TGTGCCAGCAGCCCAAATGCCGGGTTCGGGAACGAGCAGTACTTC.

V gene TRBV19 combines with J gene TRBJ1-1, with D perhaps TRBD1 (6 bases). From germline, CDR1 is LNHDA and CDR2 SQIVND (reference sequence). The length of the CDR3 is 12 residues. Trimming cost V 5 bases and J 6 bases, with 10 bases left between them. For the CDR3, the DNA is TGTGCCAGTAGTGCACAGGGCTCTGAAGCTTTCTTT. The encoded protein is CASSAQGSEAFF. The full variable domain, its missing parts supplied by reference TRBV19 and TRBJ1-1, is DGGITQSPKYLFRKEGQNVTLSCEQNLNHDAMYWYRQDPGQGLRLIYYSQIVNDFQKGDIAEGYSVSREKKESFPLTVTSAQKNPTAFYLCASSAQGSEAFFGQGTRLTVV.

V gene TRBV27 combines with J gene TRBJ1-1, with TRBD1 matching over 8 bases. Germline lookup yields CDR1 MNHEY and CDR2 SMNVEV (reference sequence). V gave up 4 bases and J gave up 4 bases; unmatched junction bases: 8. This CDR3 is 15 amino acids long. This CDR3 reads CASSSNYRGITEAFF. The CDR3 DNA follows: TGTGCCAGCAGTTCGAATTACAGGGGGATCACTGAAGCTTTCTTT.

The chain uses TRBV15 and TRBJ2-5; TRBD1 aligns across 7 bases. In germline, CDR1 is LNHNV, CDR2 YYDKDF (reference sequence). J gave up 5 bases and V 3 bases, and 9 bases lay outside the gene matches. The CDR3 totals 15 residues. The CDR3 loop is CATSRQPGQRETQYF. CDR3 in DNA: TGTGCCACCAGCAGGCAACCGGGACAGAGGGAGACCCAGTACTTC. Drawing the rest from reference TRBV15 and TRBJ2-5, the complete variable domain is DAMVIQNPRYQVTQFGKPVTLSCSQTLNHNVMYWYQQKSSQAPKLLFHYYDKDFNNEADTPDNFQSRRPNTSFCFLDIRSPGLGDTAMYLCATSRQPGQRETQYFGPGTRLLVL.

The chain couples TRBV19 to TRBJ2-3, with D perhaps TRBD2 (5 bases). V lost 6 bases, J lost 5 bases, and 12 bases lay in between. CDR1 LNHDA and CDR2 SQIVND come from the germline V gene (reference sequence). The CDR3 consists of 13 residues. The CDR3 spells CASSPIGEDTQYF. In DNA form, the CDR3 reads TGTGCCAGTAGCCCCATCGGGGAAGATACGCAGTATTTT.

The rearrangement joins TRBV19 to TRBJ2-5, with TRBD1 matching over 7 bases. Germline loops: CDR1 LNHDA, CDR2 SQIVND (reference sequence). This CDR3 region has 14 residues. The trim removed 5 bases at V and 4 bases at J, leaving 7 bases unmatched. The CDR3 DNA follows: TGTGCCAGTAGTGCCCTAGCAGGGGGAGAGACCCAGTACTTC. It codes for CASSALAGGETQYF. Filled out from reference TRBV19 and TRBJ2-5, the complete variable domain reads DGGITQSPKYLFRKEGQNVTLSCEQNLNHDAMYWYRQDPGQGLRLIYYSQIVNDFQKGDIAEGYSVSREKKESFPLTVTSAQKNPTAFYLCASSALAGGETQYFGPGTRLLVL.

CDR3 DNA sequence: TGCAGTGCCTGGAGGGATGAAAAACTGTTTTTT. Its translation: CSAWRDEKLFF. V is TRBV20-1 and J is TRBJ1-4; D not certain. The CDR3 loop spans 11 amino acids. Trimming took off 6 bases at V and 6 bases at J, with 8 bases between the two ends. From germline, CDR1 is DFQATT and CDR2 SNEGSKA (reference sequence).

The rearrangement joins TRBV7-9 to TRBJ1-4; D unresolved. This CDR3 is 13 amino acids long. Germline lookup yields CDR1 SEHNR and CDR2 FQNEAQ (reference sequence). Trimming cost V 8 bases and J 0 bases, with 7 bases left between them. CDR3 coding DNA: TGTGCCAGCGAGCCTTCAACTAATGAAAAACTGTTTTTT. Translating it yields CASEPSTNEKLFF.

The chain recombines TRBV13 with TRBJ1-2; 9 nucleotides line up with TRBD1. There are 14 residues in the CDR3. Trimming took 1 base from V and 4 from J; bases not matched to a gene: 1. Germline CDR1 and CDR2: PRHDT and FYEKMQ (reference sequence). The CDR3 sequence is CASSLEDRGYGYTF. CDR3 nucleotides: TGTGCCAGCAGCTTAGAGGACAGGGGCTATGGCTACACCTTC.

The chain uses TRBV3-1 (or the pseudogene TRBV3-2) and TRBJ1-2; D remains ambiguous. This CDR3 is 13 amino acids long. Per germline, CDR1 LGHDT and CDR2 YNNKEL (reference sequence). Trimming stripped 0 bases from V and 8 bases from J, with 10 bases between. The CDR3 protein is CASSQESGIGYTF. Written as DNA, the CDR3 is TGTGCCAGCAGCCAAGAGTCGGGGATAGGCTACACCTTC.

The rearrangement uses TRBV4-3 and TRBJ1-4; weak D call: TRBD1 (6 bases). CDR3 size: 15 residues. Germline CDR1 and CDR2: LGHNA and YSLEER. V lost 4 bases and J 4 bases, leaving 13 bases between the germline ends. The CDR3 DNA sequence: TGCGCCAGCAGCCCGCGGACAGCTCATAATGAAAAACTGTTTTTT. Translation gives CASSPRTAHNEKLFF.

This clone was seen only a few times. The J gene is TRBJ1-2, the V gene TRBV3-1 (or the pseudogene TRBV3-2); D not resolved. Germline V gives CDR1 LGHDT, CDR2 YNNKEL (reference sequence). Between the trimmed V and J ends, which lost 1 base and 4 bases, there was a span of 16 bases. CDR3 length: 16 residues. The CDR3 reads CASSQGAGRNLYGYTF. In DNA, the CDR3 is TGTGCCAGCAGCCAAGGGGCAGGAAGGAATCTCTATGGCTACACCTTC.

This chain links TRBV18 with TRBJ2-2; a weak D match, TRBD2 (6 bases). The CDR3 length is 16 residues. Germline V gene data show CDR1 as KGHSH and CDR2 as LQKENI. Trimming pared 4 bases from V and 3 bases from J, leaving 15 bases between. As DNA, the CDR3 is TGTGCCAGCTCACGGGCTACGGGGGTTGACACCGGGGAGCTGTTTTTT. This encodes CASSRATGVDTGELFF.

V gene TRBV18 combines with J gene TRBJ1-2, with D perhaps TRBD1 (5 bases). CDR1 is KGHSH and CDR2 is LQKENI in the germline V gene. Trimming removed 0 bases from V and 3 bases from J, with 11 bases in between. This CDR3 comprises 15 residues. In DNA, the CDR3 is TGTGCCAGCTCACCACCGGGCCCGGGGGACTATGGCTACACCTTC. Amino acids: CASSPPGPGDYGYTF.

V usage is TRBV7-3 and J usage is TRBJ2-2, with a tentative D call TRBD2 (5 bases). V was cut by 6 bases and J by 0 bases, with 8 bases left in between. The V gene's germline CDR1 is SGHTA and CDR2 FQGTGA. This CDR3 spans 14 amino acids. CDR3 region: CASRRTANTGELFF. The CDR3 DNA is TGTGCCAGCAGGAGGACTGCGAACACCGGGGAGCTGTTTTTT.

This sequence joins TRBV5-1 and TRBJ2-2, with D maybe TRBD2 (5 bases). Germline values: CDR1 SGHRS, CDR2 YFSETQ. This CDR3 comprises 12 residues. Trimming took off 6 bases at V and 5 bases at J, with 8 bases between the two ends. CDR3 bases: TGCGCCAGCACCTCGGGAACCGGGGAGCTGTTTTTT. Its translation: CASTSGTGELFF.

CDR3 nucleotide sequence: TGCGCCAGCAGTCAATTTCACAGAGCCTACGAGCAGTACTTC. Protein: CASSQFHRAYEQYF. The J gene is TRBJ2-7, the V gene TRBV23-1; D remains ambiguous. TRBV23-1 qualifies as an ORF whose function is uncertain. The germline V and J ends were trimmed by 1 base and 2 bases, with 9 bases remaining between them. The CDR3 runs 14 residues.

This chain connects TRBV12-3 or TRBV12-4 to TRBJ1-1, with a possible D match to TRBD1 (6 bases). Deletions cut 6 bases from V and 9 bases from J, with 14 bases between. CDR3 length equals 12 residues. CDR3 residues: CASRNEDRKAFF. The CDR3 coding sequence is TGTGCCAGCAGAAATGAGGACAGAAAAGCTTTCTTT.

The gene calls are TRBV7-2 and TRBJ2-2; 7 bases are a match to TRBD2. The germline V gene has CDR1 SGHTA and CDR2 FQGNSA. This CDR3 is built from 16 residues. Trimming took 2 bases from V and 0 from J; bases not matched to a gene: 3. The CDR3 region is CASSLLGTTNTGELFF. The CDR3 DNA sequence: TGTGCCAGCAGCTTATTAGGGACTACGAACACCGGGGAGCTGTTTTTT.

The J gene is TRBJ2-7, the V gene TRBV13; the match to TRBD1 covers 7 bases. CDR3 length equals 15 residues. Germline lookup yields CDR1 PRHDT and CDR2 FYEKMQ (reference sequence). V was pared by 2 bases and J by 1 base, with 5 bases of the junction left unmatched. This chain's CDR3 is CASSLSGGWSYEQYF. The CDR3, as DNA: TGTGCCAGCAGCTTATCAGGGGGTTGGTCCTACGAGCAGTACTTC.

On this clone itself: In the same sample, other DNA sequences code for this CDR3. The chain joins TRBV4-2 to TRBJ2-7, with D hard to call. The length of the CDR3 is 12 residues. Germline V lookup: CDR1 LGHNA, CDR2 YNFKEQ. Trimming shortened V by 4 bases and J by 4 bases, and 8 bases separated the two germline ends. The CDR3 spells CASSPGDYEQYF. CDR3 sequence (DNA): TGTGCCAGCAGCCCCGGAGATTACGAGCAGTACTTC.

This clone has a single count. The gene calls are TRBV9 and TRBJ2-1, with D unresolved. Germline lookup yields CDR1 SGDLS and CDR2 YYNGEE. The V gene lost 0 bases and the J gene lost 11 bases, with 12 bases spanning the gap. This CDR3 has 13 residues. This CDR3 is CASSVVISDKQFF. CDR3 bases: TGTGCCAGCAGCGTAGTTATAAGCGATAAGCAGTTCTTC.

The V call is TRBV10-2, the J call TRBJ2-1; 9 bases align to TRBD1. Germline V lookup: CDR1 WSHSY, CDR2 SAAADI. V was pared by 10 bases and J by 5 bases, with 9 bases of the junction left unmatched. CDR3 length: 14 amino acids. CDR3 residues: CATHSGTGHNEQFF. The CDR3 nucleotides are TGCGCCACGCACTCCGGGACAGGGCACAATGAGCAGTTCTTC.

The genes are TRBV27 and TRBJ2-7; 8 nucleotides match TRBD2. Trimming took 5 bases from V and 1 from J; bases not matched to a gene: 4. The germline CDR1 and CDR2 sequences are MNHEY and SMNVEV (reference sequence). This CDR3 is 14 amino acids long. CDR3 in amino acids: CASSVKRGSYEQYF. CDR3 bases: TGTGCCAGCAGTGTCAAGCGGGGGTCCTACGAGCAGTACTTC.

The CDR3 region has the DNA TGCAGTGCTCTGGGGGACAGCGGCTACACCTTC. Its translation: CSALGDSGYTF. The chain joins TRBV20-1 to TRBJ1-2; TRBD1 matches 7 bases. The CDR3 sequence is 11 residues long. After removal of 5 bases from V and 8 bases from J, the junction contained 5 bases not matched to a gene. Germline assignment: CDR1 DFQATT and CDR2 SNEGSKA (reference sequence).

This sequence joins TRBV20-1 and TRBJ2-1; perhaps TRBD2 as D (6 bases). Germline values: CDR1 DFQATT, CDR2 SNEGSKA (reference sequence). CDR3 length: 13 residues. Trimming left V 3 bases short and J 8 bases short, with 14 bases between. CDR3 DNA sequence: TGCAGTGCTAGTCCCCGGGGGTCGCATGAGCAGTTCTTC. Translation: CSASPRGSHEQFF.

V is TRBV5-4 and J is TRBJ1-6, with a tentative D call TRBD1 (6 bases). Germline CDR1 and CDR2: SGHNT and YYREEE (reference sequence). The CDR3 consists of 12 residues. The ends were cut back, 1 base at V and 10 bases at J, with 6 bases in the middle. The CDR3 DNA follows: TGTGCCAGCAGCTTGCAGGGGTCACCCCTCCACTTT. It translates to CASSLQGSPLHF.

The chain combines TRBV7-2 with TRBJ2-7; possibly TRBD2 for D (7 bases). The CDR3 extends over 14 amino acids. Per the germline V gene, CDR1 is SGHTA and CDR2 is FQGNSA. V lost 5 bases, J lost 2 bases, and 13 bases lay in between. The CDR3 region has the DNA TGTGCCAGCAGCCCACAGGGAGGGCCCTACGAGCAGTACTTC. Translating it yields CASSPQGGPYEQYF.